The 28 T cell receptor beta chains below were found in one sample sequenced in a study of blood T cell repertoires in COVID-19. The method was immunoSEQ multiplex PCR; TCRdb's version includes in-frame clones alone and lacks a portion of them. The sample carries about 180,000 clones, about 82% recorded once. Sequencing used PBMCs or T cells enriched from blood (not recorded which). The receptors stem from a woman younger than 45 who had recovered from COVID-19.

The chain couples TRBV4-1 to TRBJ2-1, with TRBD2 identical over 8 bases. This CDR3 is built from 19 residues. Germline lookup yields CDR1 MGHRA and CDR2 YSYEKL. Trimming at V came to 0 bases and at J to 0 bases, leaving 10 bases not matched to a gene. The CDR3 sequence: CASSQEVSAGGISYNEQFF. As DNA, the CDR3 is TGCGCCAGCAGCCAAGAGGTTTCCGCGGGAGGTATCTCCTACAATGAGCAGTTCTTC.

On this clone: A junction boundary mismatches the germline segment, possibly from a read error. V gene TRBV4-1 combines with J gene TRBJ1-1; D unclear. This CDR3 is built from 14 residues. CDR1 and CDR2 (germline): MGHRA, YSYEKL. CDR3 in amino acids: CASSQPSSIEGSNF. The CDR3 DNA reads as TGCGCCAGCAGCCAACCGTCAAGCATAGAGGGTTCAAATTTT.

The CDR3 spells CASSSTGTVNQPQHF. CDR3 in DNA: TGCGCCAGCAGCTCGACCGGGACAGTCAATCAGCCCCAGCATTTT. The chain is built from TRBV5-1 and TRBJ1-5; 7 bases match TRBD1. Trimming removed 3 bases from V and 3 bases from J; junction bases left unmatched: 6. Germline V gives CDR1 SGHRS, CDR2 YFSETQ. The CDR3 totals 15 residues.

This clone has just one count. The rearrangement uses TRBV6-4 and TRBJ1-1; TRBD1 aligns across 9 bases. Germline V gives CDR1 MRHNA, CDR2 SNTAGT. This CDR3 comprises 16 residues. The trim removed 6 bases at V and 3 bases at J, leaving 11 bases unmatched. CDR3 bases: TGTGCCAGCAGCCGGAACCCCGGGACAGGGCACACTGAAGCTTTCTTT. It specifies CASSRNPGTGHTEAFF.

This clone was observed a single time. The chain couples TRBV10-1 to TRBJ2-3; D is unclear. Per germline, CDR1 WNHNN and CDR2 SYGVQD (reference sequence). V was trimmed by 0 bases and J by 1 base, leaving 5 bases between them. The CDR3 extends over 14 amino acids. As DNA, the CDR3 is TGCGCCAGCAGTGAGTCGTTCGGCACAGATACGCAGTATTTT. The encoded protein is CASSESFGTDTQYF.

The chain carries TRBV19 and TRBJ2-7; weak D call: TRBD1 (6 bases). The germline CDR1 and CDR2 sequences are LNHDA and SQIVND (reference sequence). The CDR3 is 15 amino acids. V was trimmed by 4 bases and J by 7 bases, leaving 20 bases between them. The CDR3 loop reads CASSTRTESMGEQYF. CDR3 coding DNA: TGTGCCAGTAGTACAAGGACAGAGTCAATGGGGGAGCAGTACTTC.

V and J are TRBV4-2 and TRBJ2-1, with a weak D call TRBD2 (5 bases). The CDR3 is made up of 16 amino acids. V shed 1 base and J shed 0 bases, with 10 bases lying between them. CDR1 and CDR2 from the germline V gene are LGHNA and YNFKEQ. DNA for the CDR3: TGTGCCAGCAGCCAAGGCTCAGCGGACTCCTACAATGAGCAGTTCTTC. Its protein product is CASSQGSADSYNEQFF.

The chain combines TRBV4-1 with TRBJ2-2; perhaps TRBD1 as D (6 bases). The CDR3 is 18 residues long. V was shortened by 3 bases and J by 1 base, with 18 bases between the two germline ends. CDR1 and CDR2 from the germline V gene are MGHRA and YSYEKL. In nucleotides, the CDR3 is TGCGCCAGCAGCCAGAACCGGGACACCTTGAGGAACACCGGGGAGCTGTTTTTT. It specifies CASSQNRDTLRNTGELFF.

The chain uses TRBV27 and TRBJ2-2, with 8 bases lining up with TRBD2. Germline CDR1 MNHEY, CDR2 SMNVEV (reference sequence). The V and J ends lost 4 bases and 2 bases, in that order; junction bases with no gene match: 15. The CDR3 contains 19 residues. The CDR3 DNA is TGTGCCAGCAGTTCAAGACTCTTGGGGCGGGAGGAAAACACCGGGGAGCTGTTTTTT. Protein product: CASSSRLLGREENTGELFF.

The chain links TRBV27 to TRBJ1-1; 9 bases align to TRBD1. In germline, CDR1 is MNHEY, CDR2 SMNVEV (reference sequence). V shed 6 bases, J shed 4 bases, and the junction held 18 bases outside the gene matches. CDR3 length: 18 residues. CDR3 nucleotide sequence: TGTGCCAGCAGCCTTTTTGGACAGGGGCTTTTGGAGGGCACTGAAGCTTTCTTT. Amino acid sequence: CASSLFGQGLLEGTEAFF.

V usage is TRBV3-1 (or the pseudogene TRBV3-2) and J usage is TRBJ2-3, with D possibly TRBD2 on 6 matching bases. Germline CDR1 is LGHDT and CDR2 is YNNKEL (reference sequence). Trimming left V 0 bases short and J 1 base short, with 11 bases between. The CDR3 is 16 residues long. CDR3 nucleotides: TGTGCCAGCAGCCAAGATCGGGCTAGCGGCACAGATACGCAGTATTTT. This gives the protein CASSQDRASGTDTQYF.

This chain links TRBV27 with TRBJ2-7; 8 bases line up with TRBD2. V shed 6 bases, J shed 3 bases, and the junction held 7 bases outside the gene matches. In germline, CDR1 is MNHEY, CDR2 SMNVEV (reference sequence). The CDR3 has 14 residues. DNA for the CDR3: TGTGCCAGCAGACCGACCGGGACTAGCTACGAGCAGTACTTC. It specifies CASRPTGTSYEQYF.

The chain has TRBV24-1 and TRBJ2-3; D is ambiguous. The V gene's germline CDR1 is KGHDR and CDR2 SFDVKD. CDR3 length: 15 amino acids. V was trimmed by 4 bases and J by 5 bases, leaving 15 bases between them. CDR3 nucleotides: TGTGCCACCAGTGAACCAGGATACTTATTAGATACGCAGTATTTT. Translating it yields CATSEPGYLLDTQYF.

CDR3 sequence reads: CASSKVIAGGLSYEQYF. In DNA, the CDR3 is TGTGCCAGCAGTAAAGTTATAGCGGGAGGCCTCTCCTACGAGCAGTACTTC. The chain recombines TRBV27 with TRBJ2-7; the match to TRBD2 covers 10 bases. With 5 bases clipped from V and 0 bases from J, the junction kept 10 bases outside the gene matches. Per the germline V gene, CDR1 is MNHEY and CDR2 is SMNVEV (reference sequence). The CDR3 length is 17 residues.

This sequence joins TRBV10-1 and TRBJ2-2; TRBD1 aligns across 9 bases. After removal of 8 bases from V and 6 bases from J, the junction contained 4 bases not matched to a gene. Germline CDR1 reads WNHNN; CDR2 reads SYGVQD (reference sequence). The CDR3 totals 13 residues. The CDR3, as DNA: TGCGCCAGCGGACAGGGGTCCGCCGGGGAGCTGTTTTTT. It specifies CASGQGSAGELFF.

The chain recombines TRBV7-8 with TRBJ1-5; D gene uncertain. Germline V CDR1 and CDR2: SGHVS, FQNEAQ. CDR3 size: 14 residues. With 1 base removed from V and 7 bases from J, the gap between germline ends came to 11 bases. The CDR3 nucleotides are TGTGCCAGCAGCTTAGGTGACCGGGGACAGCCCCAGCATTTT. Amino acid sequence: CASSLGDRGQPQHF.

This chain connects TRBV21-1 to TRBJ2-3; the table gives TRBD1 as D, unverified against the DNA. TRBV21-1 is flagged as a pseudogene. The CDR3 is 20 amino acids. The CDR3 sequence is CASSQVRAGVKGWGTDTQYF. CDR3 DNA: TGTGCCAGCAGCCAGGTCAGGGCAGGGGTTAAGGGTTGGGGAACAGATACGCAGTATTTT.

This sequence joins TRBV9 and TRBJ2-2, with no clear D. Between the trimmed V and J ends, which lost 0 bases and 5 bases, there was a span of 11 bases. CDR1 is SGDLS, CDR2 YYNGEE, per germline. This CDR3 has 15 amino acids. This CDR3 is CASSVGALETGELFF. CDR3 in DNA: TGTGCCAGCAGCGTAGGGGCCTTAGAAACCGGGGAGCTGTTTTTT.

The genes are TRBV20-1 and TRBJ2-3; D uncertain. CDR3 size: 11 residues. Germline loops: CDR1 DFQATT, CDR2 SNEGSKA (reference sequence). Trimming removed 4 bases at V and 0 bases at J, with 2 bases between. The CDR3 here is CSATSTDTQYF. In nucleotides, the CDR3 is TGCAGTGCTACTAGCACAGATACGCAGTATTTT.

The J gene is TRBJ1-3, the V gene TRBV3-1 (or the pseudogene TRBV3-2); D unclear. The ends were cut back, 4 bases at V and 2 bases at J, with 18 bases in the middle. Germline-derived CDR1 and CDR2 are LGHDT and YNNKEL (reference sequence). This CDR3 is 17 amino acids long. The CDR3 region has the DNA TGTGCCAGCAGCCTATTGGGCAGGCCTTTGGCTGGAAACACCATATATTTT. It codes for CASSLLGRPLAGNTIYF.

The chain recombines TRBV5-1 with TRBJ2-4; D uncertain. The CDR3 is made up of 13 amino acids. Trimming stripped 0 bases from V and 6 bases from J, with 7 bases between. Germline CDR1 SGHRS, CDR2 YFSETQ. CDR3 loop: CASSLDAVNIQYF. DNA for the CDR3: TGCGCCAGCAGCTTGGATGCGGTAAACATTCAGTACTTC.

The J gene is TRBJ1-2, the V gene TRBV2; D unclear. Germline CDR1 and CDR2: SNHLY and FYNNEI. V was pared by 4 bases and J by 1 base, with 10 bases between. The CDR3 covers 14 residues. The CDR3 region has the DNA TGTGCCAGCAGTGCACAGCGGGATAACTATGGCTACACCTTC. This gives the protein CASSAQRDNYGYTF.

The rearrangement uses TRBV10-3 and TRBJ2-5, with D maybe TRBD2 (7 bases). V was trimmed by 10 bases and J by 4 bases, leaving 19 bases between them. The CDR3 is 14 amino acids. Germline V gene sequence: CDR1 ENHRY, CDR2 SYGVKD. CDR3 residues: CATGGRETRETQYF. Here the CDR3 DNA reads TGTGCCACCGGGGGGCGGGAGACTAGAGAGACCCAGTACTTC.

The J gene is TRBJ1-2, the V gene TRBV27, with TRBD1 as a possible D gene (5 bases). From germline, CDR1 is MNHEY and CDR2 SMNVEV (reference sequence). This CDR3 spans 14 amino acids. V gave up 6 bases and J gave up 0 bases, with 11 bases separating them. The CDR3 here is CASSFAGSNYGYTF. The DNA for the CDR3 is TGTGCCAGCAGCTTCGCAGGGTCTAACTATGGCTACACCTTC.

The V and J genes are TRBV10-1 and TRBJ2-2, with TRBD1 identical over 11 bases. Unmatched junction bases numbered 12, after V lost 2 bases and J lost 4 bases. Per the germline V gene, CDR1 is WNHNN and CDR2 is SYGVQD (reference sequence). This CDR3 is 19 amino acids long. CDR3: CASSETPGQGVLGTGELFF. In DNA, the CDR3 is TGCGCCAGCAGTGAGACTCCGGGACAGGGGGTTTTAGGCACCGGGGAGCTGTTTTTT.

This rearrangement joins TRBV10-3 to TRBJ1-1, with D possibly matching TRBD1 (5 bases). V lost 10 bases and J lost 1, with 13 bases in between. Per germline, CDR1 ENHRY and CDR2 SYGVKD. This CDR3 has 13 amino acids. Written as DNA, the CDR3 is TGTGCCACCAGAGACAGTACGAACACTGAAGCTTTCTTT. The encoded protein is CATRDSTNTEAFF.

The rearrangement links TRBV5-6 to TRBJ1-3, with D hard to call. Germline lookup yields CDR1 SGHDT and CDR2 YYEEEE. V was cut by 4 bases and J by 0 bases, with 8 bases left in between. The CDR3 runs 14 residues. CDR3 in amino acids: CASSHTSSGNTIYF. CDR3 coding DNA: TGTGCCAGCAGCCATACATCCTCTGGAAACACCATATATTTT.

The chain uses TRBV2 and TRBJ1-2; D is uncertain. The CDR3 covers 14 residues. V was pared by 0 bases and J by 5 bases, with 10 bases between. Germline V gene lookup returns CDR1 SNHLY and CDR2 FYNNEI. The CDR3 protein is CASSEAEGYYGYTF. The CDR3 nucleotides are TGTGCCAGCAGTGAAGCTGAGGGATATTATGGCTACACCTTC. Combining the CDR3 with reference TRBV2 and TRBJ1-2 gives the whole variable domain EPEVTQTPSHQVTQMGQEVILRCVPISNHLYFYWYRQILGQKVEFLVSFYNNEISEKSEIFDDQFSVERPDGSNFTLKIRSTKLEDSAMYFCASSEAEGYYGYTFGSGTRLTVV.